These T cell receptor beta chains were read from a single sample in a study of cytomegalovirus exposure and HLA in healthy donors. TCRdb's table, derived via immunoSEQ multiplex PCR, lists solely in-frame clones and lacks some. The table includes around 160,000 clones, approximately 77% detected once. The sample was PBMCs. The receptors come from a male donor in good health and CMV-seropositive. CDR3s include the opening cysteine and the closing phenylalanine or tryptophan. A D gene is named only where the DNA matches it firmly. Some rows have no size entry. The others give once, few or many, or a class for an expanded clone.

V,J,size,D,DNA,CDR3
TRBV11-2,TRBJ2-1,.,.,TGTGCCAGCAGCTCACAGGGACATGAGCAGTTCTTC,CASSSQGHEQFF
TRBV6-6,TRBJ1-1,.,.,TGTGCCAGCAGTTACTCGAGCACCGGAGAAGACACTGAAGCTTTCTTT,CASSYSSTGEDTEAFF
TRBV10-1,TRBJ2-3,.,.,TGCGCCAGCAGTGAGTCGGGGCGCACAGATACGCAGTATTTT,CASSESGRTDTQYF
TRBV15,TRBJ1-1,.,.,TGTGCCACCAGCAGAGATAGAGTGGGGCGGACGAACACTGAAGCTTTCTTT,CATSRDRVGRTNTEAFF
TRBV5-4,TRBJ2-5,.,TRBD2,TGTGCCAGCAACGAAGCGGGGGACGGGGAGACCCAGTACTTC,CASNEAGDGETQYF
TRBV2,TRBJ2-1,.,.,TGTGCCAGCGATGGGACTGACGGGTACAATGAGCAGTTCTTC,CASDGTDGYNEQFF
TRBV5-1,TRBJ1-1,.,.,TGCGCCAGCAGCTTGGAATCCGGGGGGTACACTGAAGCTTTCTTT,CASSLESGGYTEAFF
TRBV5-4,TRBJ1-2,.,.,TGTGCCAGCAGCTTACAGTTCTCTTATGGCTACACCTTC,CASSLQFSYGYTF
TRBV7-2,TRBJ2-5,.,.,TGTGCCAGCAGCCCAGACAGGTTCGAAGAGACCCAGTACTTC,CASSPDRFEETQYF
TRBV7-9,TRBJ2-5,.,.,TGTGCCAGCAGCTTAGGTACGGGATCCCAGTACTTC,CASSLGTGSQYF
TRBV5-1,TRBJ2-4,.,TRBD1,TGCGCCAGCAGCTTGGTCGAGGGGGCGACCAAAAACATTCAGTACTTC,CASSLVEGATKNIQYF
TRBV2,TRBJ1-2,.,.,TGTGCCAGCAGTGTGGAGGGCTCGGGCGGCTACACCTTC,CASSVEGSGGYTF
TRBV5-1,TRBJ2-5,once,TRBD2,TGCGCCAGCAGCACCGCGGGGGGGCGAGAGACCCAGTACTTC,CASSTAGGRETQYF
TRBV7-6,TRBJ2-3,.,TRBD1,TGTGCCAGCAGCGCGGACAGGTACCGCACAGATACGCAGTATTTT,CASSADRYRTDTQYF
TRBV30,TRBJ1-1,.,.,TGTGCCTGGAGTTACAGGTTCTCCACCATGAACACTGAAGCTTTCTTT,CAWSYRFSTMNTEAFF
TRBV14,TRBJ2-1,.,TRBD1,TGTGCCAGCAGCCAAGACTACGGGACAGGATTTGAGCAGTTCTTC,CASSQDYGTGFEQFF
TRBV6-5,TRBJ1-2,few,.,TGTGCCAGCAGGTCTACAGGGTTGGGAGACTATGGCTACACCTTC,CASRSTGLGDYGYTF
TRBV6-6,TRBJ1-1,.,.,TGTGCCAGCAGGGTCGAGGGGGTCACTGAAGCTTTCTTT,CASRVEGVTEAFF
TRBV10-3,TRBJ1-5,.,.,TGTGCCATCAGTGAGAAGAGCCCCGATAGCAATCAGCCCCAGCATTTT,CAISEKSPDSNQPQHF
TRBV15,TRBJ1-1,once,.,TGTGCCACCAGCAGAGCTCGAGGGGCAGGGGTGAACACTGAAGCTTTCTTT,CATSRARGAGVNTEAFF
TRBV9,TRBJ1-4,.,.,TGTGCCAGCAGCTTAGGGGGGGGCAATGAAAAACTGTTTTTT,CASSLGGGNEKLFF
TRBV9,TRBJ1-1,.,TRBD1,TGTGCCGGCAGCCAAACAGGGGGCTACACTGAAGCTTTCTTT,CAGSQTGGYTEAFF
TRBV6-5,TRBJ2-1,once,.,TGTGCCAGCAGTTATAACTTGGAGCAGTACAATGAGCAGTTCTTC,CASSYNLEQYNEQFF
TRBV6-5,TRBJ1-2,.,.,TGTGCCAGCAGTTTCGACTCGAACTATAGCTACACCTTC,CASSFDSNYSYTF
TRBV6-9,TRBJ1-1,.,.,TGTGCCAGCAGTCAGAGCAGGGGGAACACTGAAGCTTTCTTT,CASSQSRGNTEAFF
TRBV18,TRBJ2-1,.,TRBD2,TGTGCCAGCCACAGTAGCGGGGGAACCTACAATGAGCAGTTCTTC,CASHSSGGTYNEQFF
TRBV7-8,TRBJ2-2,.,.,TGTGCCAGCAGCTCGATTTTAGAAAACACCGGGGAGCTGTTTTTT,CASSSILENTGELFF
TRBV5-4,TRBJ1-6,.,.,TGTGCCAGCAGCTTGGAGGGGGATATCTATTCACCCCTCCACTTT,CASSLEGDIYSPLHF
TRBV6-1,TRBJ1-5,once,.,TGTGCCAGCAGTGAACAGGAGGCTAGAAGCAATCAGCCCCAGCATTTT,CASSEQEARSNQPQHF
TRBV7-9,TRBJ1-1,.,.,TGTGCCAGCAGCTTAATCGCTGAAGCTTTCTTT,CASSLIAEAFF
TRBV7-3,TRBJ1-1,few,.,TGTGCCAGCAGCCAAACAGGCAACACTGAAGCTTTCTTT,CASSQTGNTEAFF
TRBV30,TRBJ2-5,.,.,TGTGCCTGGAACGGGGGGCCGGGAGAGACCCAGTACTTC,CAWNGGPGETQYF
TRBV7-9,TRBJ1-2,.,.,TGTGCCAGCAGCCTCGGGACTAGTGGCTACACCTTC,CASSLGTSGYTF
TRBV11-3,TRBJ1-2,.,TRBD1,TGTGCCAGCAGCTTAGATCGTGTGGGACAGGTTAACTATGGCTACACCTTC,CASSLDRVGQVNYGYTF
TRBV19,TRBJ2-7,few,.,TGTGCCAGTAGTCCTAGGGGGACCGAGCAGTACTTC,CASSPRGTEQYF
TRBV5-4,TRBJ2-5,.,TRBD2,TGTGCCAGCAGCTTAACTAGGACTAGCGGGGGGACACAAGAGACCCAGTACTTC,CASSLTRTSGGTQETQYF
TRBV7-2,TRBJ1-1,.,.,TGTGCCAGCAGCTTAGGGGGCAGACCCTCGGTCCCTGAAGCTTTCTTT,CASSLGGRPSVPEAFF
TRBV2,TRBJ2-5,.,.,TGTGCCAGCAGGGAACGGGACACTCAAGAGACCCAGTACTTC,CASRERDTQETQYF
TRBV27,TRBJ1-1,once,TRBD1,TGTGCCAGCAGTTTATTGAGCCAGGGGGTTCCTGAAGCTTTCTTT,CASSLLSQGVPEAFF
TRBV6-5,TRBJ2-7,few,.,TGTGCCAGCAGTCTCTGGGGGGATTCTAGCCACGAGCAGTACTTC,CASSLWGDSSHEQYF
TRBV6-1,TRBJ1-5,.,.,TGTGCCAGCAGTGAGGACTATAGCAATCAGCCCCAGCATTTT,CASSEDYSNQPQHF
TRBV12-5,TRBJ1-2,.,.,TGTGCTAGTGGTTTGTGGCAGTCCTATGGCTACACCTTC,CASGLWQSYGYTF
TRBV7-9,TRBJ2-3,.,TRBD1,TGTTCCAGCAGCTTAGGCGAGGGGGCGACAGATACGCAGTATTTT,CSSSLGEGATDTQYF
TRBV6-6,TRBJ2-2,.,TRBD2,TGTGCCAGCAGTTACGGGGCGGGGGGGCAGACCGGGGAGCTGTTTTTT,CASSYGAGGQTGELFF
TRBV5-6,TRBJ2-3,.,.,TGTGCCAGCAGCCATCCTAGAGATACGCAGTATTTT,CASSHPRDTQYF
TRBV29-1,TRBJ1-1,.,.,TGCAGCGTTGAATCCGGGTGGGCTTTCTTT,CSVESGWAFF
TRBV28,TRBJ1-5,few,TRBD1,TGTGCCAGCAGTCCTCGCCCGTTTACAGGGGTTAGCAATCAGCCCCAGCATTTT,CASSPRPFTGVSNQPQHF
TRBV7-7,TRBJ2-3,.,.,TGTGCTAGCAGCTTAGGGGGGGGCGGAGGAGATACGCAGTATTTT,CASSLGGGGGDTQYF